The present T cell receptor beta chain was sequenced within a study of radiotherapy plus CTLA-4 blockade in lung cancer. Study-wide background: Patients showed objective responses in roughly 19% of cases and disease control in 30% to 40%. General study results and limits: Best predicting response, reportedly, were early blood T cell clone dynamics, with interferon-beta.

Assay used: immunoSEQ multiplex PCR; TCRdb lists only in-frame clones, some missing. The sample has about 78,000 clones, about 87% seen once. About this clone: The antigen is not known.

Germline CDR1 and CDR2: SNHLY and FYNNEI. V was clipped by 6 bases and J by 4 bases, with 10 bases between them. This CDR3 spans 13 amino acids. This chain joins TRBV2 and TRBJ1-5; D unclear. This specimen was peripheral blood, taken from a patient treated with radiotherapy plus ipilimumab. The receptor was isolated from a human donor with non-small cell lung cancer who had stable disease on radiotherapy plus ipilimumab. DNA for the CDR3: TGTGCCAGCAGCTACACCGGGAATCAGCCCCAGCATTTT. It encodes CASSYTGNQPQHF.